This TCR beta chain was sequenced in a study of early T cells in non-severe SARS-CoV-2 infection (dated by TCRdb to the early 2020s). With respect to the entire study: Bulk RNA from unsorted whole blood was used for TCR sequencing, so alpha and beta chains could not be paired.

The study was a case-control design nested within a healthcare worker cohort in London, UK, with weekly nasopharyngeal swab PCR tests and blood sampling. Healthcare workers were recruited between 23 and 31 March 2020, during the week of the UK lockdown, and were followed weekly for up to about 16 weeks. V trim: 0 bases; J trim: 5 bases; unmatched bases: 9. Including the terminal cysteine and phenylalanine, the CDR3 comprises 16 residues. Only CDR3 DNA remains: 48 bases, in frame from the first base. For CDR1 and CDR2, the germline V gene (reference sequence) lists DFQATT and SNEGSKA. Overall study outcomes, separate from this receptor: VDJdb matching was skewed toward anti-spike CD8 responses and likely underestimated virus-specific expansions, missing private and CD4 specificities.

Comment on this clonotype: No antigen is known for it. Base quality data are lacking; no much larger clone is found one base away.

Receptor libraries were prepared by 5' RACE. TCRdb names NextSeq 500 as the instrument used. Unique molecular identifiers were attached to individual cDNA molecules in the TCR library protocol so that sequencing error and PCR bias could be corrected. Both TCR alpha and beta chains were sequenced, and tight co-correlation was observed between alpha and beta sequence abundances in each sample. In the original analysis: Decombinator V4 was used to perform V gene, J gene and CDR3 annotation of TCR sequences. TCRs were defined as expanded if a significant change between any two time points was detected under a Poisson model with p below 0.0001. TCR abundances were normalised to the total number of TCRs sequenced per sample and expressed as counts per million. MAIT TCRs were defined by TRAV1-2 paired with TRAJ12, TRAJ20 or TRAJ33, and iNKT TCRs by TRAV10 paired with TRAJ18. VDJdb, accessed 1 November 2021, was searched for CMV, EBV and SARS-CoV-2 annotated TCRs, excluding TCRs annotated for multiple antigens. TCRdb cleaned the public reads at Q25 with fastp, built clones with MiXCR and kept in-frame beta chains. Records with the same CDR3 protein are collapsed into one entry carrying the most frequent genes and DNA. The V and J calls and clone size are TCRdb's, not the authors'. The sample data list under 60,000 distinct CDR3 sequences, and approximately 7.6% of these were observed just once. The leading ten clones occupy around 4.5% of the sample.

Recombination linked TRBV20-1 to TRBJ2-1; 8 bases in the junction line up with TRBD2. The sample comprised whole blood. This sequence was found in an adult who was a healthcare worker with PCR-confirmed SARS-CoV-2 infection or an uninfected control (not recorded which). The base sequence is TGCAGTGCTAGAGATGGTGGGAGCGGGAGCAACAATGAGCAGTTCTTC. Its protein product is CSARDGGSGSNNEQFF.